These 25 T cell receptor beta chains originate from one sample sequenced in a study of T cell repertoires in cytomegalovirus infection. Antigen specificity for these receptors is unknown. A single record per CDR3 protein comes from TCRdb applying MiXCR to the reads. The sample holds 650,000 to 850,000 distinct CDR3 sequences; almost 30% are singletons and the top ten take around 12%. The sequencing here drew on cultured CD8+ T cells from PBMCs, taken from culture after CMV antigen stimulation. Every receptor here comes from a human donor in good health (CMV status not recorded). Some clones in this sample may be carry-over from other donors' samples.

The genes are TRBV7-2 and TRBJ2-1; 12 nucleotides line up with TRBD1. The CDR3 has 14 residues. J gave up 9 bases and V 5 bases, and 5 bases lay outside the gene matches. The germline V gene has CDR1 SGHTA and CDR2 FQGNSA. The CDR3 sequence is CASSPGQGAVEQFF. The CDR3 DNA follows: TGTGCCAGCAGCCCGGGACAGGGGGCGGTTGAGCAGTTCTTC.

This clonotype was seen a handful of times. The V and J genes are TRBV7-9 and TRBJ2-1; D gene uncertain. V was cut by 7 bases and J by 8 bases, with 9 bases left in between. This CDR3 comprises 11 residues. Per the germline V gene, CDR1 is SEHNR and CDR2 is FQNEAQ (reference sequence). In DNA form, the CDR3 reads TGTGCCAGCAACCCCCCCGATGAGCAGTTCTTC. Amino acids: CASNPPDEQFF.

The V gene is TRBV19, the J gene TRBJ2-1, with 8 nucleotides matching TRBD1. V gave up 7 bases and J gave up 5 bases; unmatched junction bases: 7. The V gene's germline CDR1 is LNHDA and CDR2 SQIVND (reference sequence). This CDR3 has 14 residues. The CDR3 is CASTQGAPHNEQFF. The DNA of the CDR3 is TGTGCCAGTACCCAGGGGGCTCCTCACAATGAGCAGTTCTTC.

In this sample, this clonotype turned up many times. The rearrangement joins TRBV7-9 to TRBJ1-1, with D possibly TRBD1 on 5 matching bases. V lost 3 bases, J lost 0 bases, and 8 bases lay in between. CDR1 SEHNR and CDR2 FQNEAQ come from the germline V gene (reference sequence). There are 14 residues in the CDR3. In DNA form, the CDR3 reads TGTGCCAGCAGCTTTACAGGCCTGAACACTGAAGCTTTCTTT. This sequence encodes CASSFTGLNTEAFF.

There are many counts of this clonotype. This chain connects TRBV12-5 to TRBJ2-1; D gene unclear. Germline V gene sequence: CDR1 LGHNT, CDR2 FRNRAP. The CDR3 is made up of 13 amino acids. Trimming removed 6 bases from V and 2 bases from J, with 8 bases in between. Here the CDR3 reads CASGSPTYNEQFF. The CDR3 DNA is TGTGCTAGTGGCTCCCCCACCTACAATGAGCAGTTCTTC.

The chain is built from TRBV5-1 and TRBJ1-1; 8 positions match TRBD1. The CDR3 is made up of 18 amino acids. J gave up 7 bases and V 0 bases, and 17 bases lay outside the gene matches. Germline V gene lookup returns CDR1 SGHRS and CDR2 YFSETQ. The CDR3 region is CASSLGGRLGQGAGEAFF. CDR3 nucleotides: TGCGCCAGCAGCTTGGGCGGACGATTGGGGCAGGGGGCAGGTGAAGCTTTCTTT.

The rearrangement links TRBV7-9 to TRBJ2-1, with 7 bases matching TRBD2. V dropped 1 base and J dropped 5; count of bases not matched to a gene: 11. CDR3 length: 17 residues. Germline CDR1 reads SEHNR; CDR2 reads FQNEAQ (reference sequence). The DNA for the CDR3 is TGTGCCAGCAGCTTAGAAGGTTACCTAGCGGCGGACAATGAGCAGTTCTTC. Translating gives CASSLEGYLAADNEQFF.

The V gene is TRBV27, the J gene TRBJ1-2; no clear D gene. The V gene lost 6 bases and the J gene lost 4 bases, with 15 bases spanning the gap. The CDR3 spans 14 residues. Germline-derived CDR1 and CDR2 are MNHEY and SMNVEV (reference sequence). The CDR3 DNA reads as TGTGCCAGCAGGCCTATCGGGGAGATCTATGGCTACACCTTC. Its translation is CASRPIGEIYGYTF.

The chain joins TRBV7-9 to TRBJ2-2, with D perhaps matching TRBD1 (6 bases). This CDR3 comprises 14 residues. CDR1 and CDR2 (germline): SEHNR, FQNEAQ (reference sequence). V was shortened by 11 bases and J by 1 base, with 14 bases between the two germline ends. CDR3 bases: TGTGCCCTCCTGGGGGCCCTGAACACCGGGGAGCTGTTTTTT. The encoded protein is CALLGALNTGELFF.

The V call is TRBV15, the J call TRBJ2-7; a weak D match, TRBD2 (5 bases). V lost 1 base to trimming and J lost 4 bases, with 14 bases between them. The CDR3 extends over 15 amino acids. CDR1 is LNHNV and CDR2 is YYDKDF in the germline V gene (reference sequence). CDR3 sequence reads: CATSRGRKSPYEQYF. CDR3 DNA sequence: TGTGCCACCAGCAGAGGGAGGAAAAGCCCATACGAGCAGTACTTC. The full variable domain, its missing parts supplied by reference TRBV15 and TRBJ2-7, is DAMVIQNPRYQVTQFGKPVTLSCSQTLNHNVMYWYQQKSSQAPKLLFHYYDKDFNNEADTPDNFQSRRPNTSFCFLDIRSPGLGDTAMYLCATSRGRKSPYEQYFGPGTRLTVT.

This clonotype was seen more than once but under ten times. The chain employs TRBV27 and TRBJ1-5; no clear D. This CDR3 has 14 residues. CDR1 and CDR2 from the germline V gene are MNHEY and SMNVEV (reference sequence). V shed 2 bases and J shed 5 bases, with 10 bases lying between them. The CDR3, as DNA: TGTGCCAGCAGTTTACTGGGTCGGCATCAGCCCCAGCATTTT. It encodes CASSLLGRHQPQHF.

This clonotype was seen at least ten times. The junction does not match germline at one end; this may be a read error. The chain links TRBV7-2 to TRBJ2-3; TRBD1 agrees at 9 bases. CDR3 length equals 19 residues. Germline-derived CDR1 and CDR2 are SGHTA and FQGNSA. CDR3 DNA: TGTGCCAGCAGCCTAGCTTATTACTTCGGGACAGGGAGCACAGATACGCAGTATTTT. This gives the protein CASSLAYYFGTGSTDTQYF. The complete variable domain, with remaining parts taken from reference TRBV7-2 and TRBJ2-3, reads GAGVSQSPSNKVTEKGKDVELRCDPISGHTALYWYRQSLGQGLEFLIYFQGNSAPDKSGLPSDRFSAERTGGSVSTLTIQRTQQEDSAVYLCASSLAYYFGTGSTDTQYFGPGTRLTVL.

This chain uses TRBV29-1 with TRBJ1-1; 7 positions agree with TRBD1. Per germline, CDR1 SQVTM and CDR2 ANQGSEA. The trim removed 2 bases at V and 5 bases at J, leaving 2 bases unmatched. The CDR3 covers 12 residues. The CDR3 DNA reads TGCAGCGTTGAAACAGGGGTGACTGAAGCTTTCTTT. Translating gives CSVETGVTEAFF.

The V and J genes are TRBV7-6 and TRBJ2-1, with 8 bases that match TRBD2. CDR1 and CDR2 from the germline V gene are SGHVS and FNYEAQ. The junction had 5 bases not matched to a gene; V was cut back by 4 bases and J by 3 bases. This CDR3 has 15 residues. The CDR3 DNA reads as TGTGCCAGCAGCTCACCGGGGGGGCTCTACAATGAGCAGTTCTTC. Translating it yields CASSSPGGLYNEQFF.

J is TRBJ2-7 and V is TRBV10-3; TRBD1 matches 9 bases. Looked up from germline, CDR1 is ENHRY and CDR2 is SYGVKD. V dropped 6 bases and J dropped 1; count of bases not matched to a gene: 7. The CDR3 sequence is 15 residues long. CDR3 protein: CAIRGDRVVSYEQYF. The CDR3, as DNA: TGTGCCATCAGAGGGGACAGGGTGGTTTCCTACGAGCAGTACTTC.

This chain links TRBV6-1 with TRBJ2-3; D unclear. The germline V and J ends were trimmed by 3 bases and 1 base, with 11 bases remaining between them. Per the germline V gene, CDR1 is MNHNS and CDR2 is SASEGT. The CDR3 covers 15 residues. The CDR3 reads CASSEWAGRTDTQYF. DNA for the CDR3: TGTGCCAGCAGTGAGTGGGCAGGACGCACAGATACGCAGTATTTT.

The chain has TRBV7-6 and TRBJ2-7; D call uncertain. Trimming shortened V by 5 bases and J by 3 bases, and 8 bases separated the two germline ends. CDR3 size: 12 residues. From germline, CDR1 is SGHVS and CDR2 FNYEAQ. The CDR3 loop reads CASSPDRYEQYF. As DNA, the CDR3 is TGTGCCAGCAGCCCCGACCGCTACGAGCAGTACTTC.

This rearrangement joins TRBV6-5 to TRBJ1-6; the D is unclear. The V end was cut by 3 bases, the J end by 12 bases, with 9 bases between. This CDR3 is built from 12 residues. Germline assignment: CDR1 MNHEY and CDR2 SVGAGI. The CDR3 here is CASSYFGLPLHF. Written as DNA, the CDR3 is TGTGCCAGCAGTTATTTCGGGTTACCCCTCCACTTT.

The chain recombines TRBV2 with TRBJ2-5; TRBD2 matches at 8 bases. The CDR3 extends over 13 amino acids. Germline assignment: CDR1 SNHLY and CDR2 FYNNEI. V dropped 8 bases and J dropped 5; count of bases not matched to a gene: 7. As DNA, the CDR3 is TGTGCCAGCCCGGGACTAGTAGGGGAGACCCAGTACTTC. Encoded protein: CASPGLVGETQYF.

The chain joins TRBV20-1 to TRBJ1-2, with a weak D call TRBD1 (6 bases). Trimming took off 6 bases at V and 1 base at J, with 15 bases between the two ends. In germline, CDR1 is DFQATT, CDR2 SNEGSKA (reference sequence). CDR3 length: 14 amino acids. CDR3 in amino acids: CSAKNRVLNYGYTF. The DNA for the CDR3 is TGCAGTGCAAAGAACAGGGTACTTAACTATGGCTACACCTTC.

This sequence joins TRBV7-2 and TRBJ2-3, with TRBD2 as a possible D gene (6 bases). Germline V CDR1 and CDR2: SGHTA, FQGNSA. Trimming removed 1 base at V and 5 bases at J, with 10 bases between. The CDR3 loop spans 14 amino acids. The CDR3 here is CASSLGGTEDTQYF. CDR3 nucleotide sequence: TGTGCCAGCAGCTTAGGGGGGACTGAAGATACGCAGTATTTT.

The rearrangement links TRBV12-3 or TRBV12-4 to TRBJ2-3, with D perhaps matching TRBD1 (6 bases). This CDR3 is 17 amino acids long. Trimming shortened V by 4 bases and J by 3 bases, and 20 bases separated the two germline ends. In nucleotides, the CDR3 is TGTGCCAGCAGTTGGTTAACTGAAAGGGGGTATACAGATACGCAGTATTTT. It yields the protein CASSWLTERGYTDTQYF.

This clonotype was counted a few times. The junction departs from the called germline gene at one end, perhaps through a read error. The chain has TRBV19 and TRBJ2-6; D is possibly TRBD1 (7 bases). The CDR3 loop spans 19 amino acids. Germline V gene lookup returns CDR1 LNHDA and CDR2 SQIVND (reference sequence). For the CDR3, the DNA is TGTGCCAGTAGTAAGTGGAAGGGGGCGCGGGACTCTGGGACCAACGTCCTGACTTTC. As protein: CASSKWKGARDSGTNVLTF. The full variable domain, completed using reference TRBV19 and TRBJ2-6, is DGGITQSPKYLFRKEGQNVTLSCEQNLNHDAMYWYRQDPGQGLRLIYYSQIVNDFQKGDIAEGYSVSREKKESFPLTVTSAQKNPTAFYLCASSKWKGARDSGTNVLTFGAGSRLTVL.

This chain links TRBV9 with TRBJ2-1; D ambiguous. Trimming shortened V by 0 bases and J by 4 bases, and 11 bases separated the two germline ends. This CDR3 is 15 amino acids long. CDR1 is SGDLS, CDR2 YYNGEE, per germline. The CDR3 DNA reads as TGTGCCAGCAGCGTAGGTGGCCGGGTTTACAATGAGCAGTTCTTC. Amino acids: CASSVGGRVYNEQFF.

The CDR3 sequence: CASSGAGGDEQFF. In DNA form, the CDR3 reads TGTGCCAGCAGTGGGGCTGGGGGCGATGAGCAGTTCTTC. This chain uses TRBV9 with TRBJ2-1; the D gene is possibly TRBD1 (6 bases). The germline V gene encodes CDR1 SGDLS and CDR2 YYNGEE. CDR3 size: 13 residues. Trimming removed 5 bases from V and 8 bases from J, with 14 bases in between.